This TCR beta chain originates from a study of Graves' ophthalmopathy and Graves' hyperthyroidism. About this clonotype: Its antigen is as yet unknown.

Trimming at V came to 2 bases and at J to 4 bases, leaving 5 bases not matched to a gene. Germline V gene sequence: CDR1 MNHNS, CDR2 SASEGT. The CDR3 sequence is 15 residues long. The TCR beta CDR3 regions underwent amplification from RNA transcripts. Second-round multiplex PCR came after first-round RT-PCR with HTBI primers. MiXCR, applied by TCRdb to the multiplex PCR reads, yields one record per CDR3 protein. The repertoire consists of approximately 700,000 distinct CDR3 sequences, with about 38% occurring once and the leading ten covering 2.5% to 3.5%. Moderate-to-severe activity, CAS ≥3, NOSPECS ≥4 and duration under 3 months were recorded for donors with ophthalmopathy. Clinical symptoms and serum thyroxine were used for diagnosis; TRAb, thyroid ultrasound and orbital computed tomography were also relied on. Study-wide points: A majority of expanded thyroid clonotypes exceeding 0.001 frequency were likewise present in blood.

The sequence was obtained from an adult man with Graves' ophthalmopathy. Input material: peripheral blood. V and J are TRBV6-1 and TRBJ1-3; 7 bases align to TRBD1. CDR3: CASSEKDRDGNTIYF. The CDR3 DNA reads as TGTGCCAGCAGTGAAAAAGACAGGGACGGAAACACCATATATTTT.